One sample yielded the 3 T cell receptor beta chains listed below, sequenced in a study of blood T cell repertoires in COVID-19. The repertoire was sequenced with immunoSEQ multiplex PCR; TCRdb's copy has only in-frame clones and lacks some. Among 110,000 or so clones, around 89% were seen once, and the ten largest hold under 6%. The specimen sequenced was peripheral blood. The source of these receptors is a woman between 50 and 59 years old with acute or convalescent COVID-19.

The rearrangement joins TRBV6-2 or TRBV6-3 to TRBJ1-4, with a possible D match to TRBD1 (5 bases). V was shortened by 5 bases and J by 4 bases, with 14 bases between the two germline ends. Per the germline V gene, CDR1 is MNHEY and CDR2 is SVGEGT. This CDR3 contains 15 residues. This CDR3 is CASSNLQDHNEKLFF. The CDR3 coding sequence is TGTGCCAGCAGTAACTTACAGGACCATAATGAAAAACTGTTTTTT.

CDR3 region: CASKWRSGNTIYF. The DNA of the CDR3 is TGTGCCAGCAAGTGGAGGTCTGGAAACACCATATATTTT. J is TRBJ1-3 and V is TRBV2; D gene uncertain. The CDR3 consists of 13 residues. The germline V and J ends were trimmed by 7 bases and 1 base, with 8 bases remaining between them. CDR1 and CDR2 from the germline V gene are SNHLY and FYNNEI.

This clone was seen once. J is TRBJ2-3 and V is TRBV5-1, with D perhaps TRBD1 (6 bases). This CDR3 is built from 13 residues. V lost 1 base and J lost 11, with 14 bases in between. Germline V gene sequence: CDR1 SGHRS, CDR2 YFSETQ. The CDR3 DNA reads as TGCGCCAGCAGCTTGCAGGGGTCCGAGGGGCAGTATTTT. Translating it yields CASSLQGSEGQYF.